One T cell receptor (beta chain) is described in this entry. The antigen it binds to is not known. Per-base quality was not reported, and no clone a single base away is much larger than it. The library relied on the immunoSEQ multiplex PCR assay. For the multiplex PCR, a mixture combining 60 forward primers for TCR Vbeta segments and 13 reverse primers for TCR Jbeta segments was used. The CDR3 region of rearranged TCR beta genes was amplified from genomic DNA by a multiplex PCR assay. The amplified TCR beta libraries were sequenced on the Illumina HiSeq System as 87-base-pair reads. In the source study's methods: In a later analysis, about 80 million unique TCR beta chains were counted across the 500 to 850 repertoires, and about 9.9 million of these chains were shared by at least two donors. Raw reads were error-corrected and collapsed into unique sequences by a nearest-neighbor algorithm in which closely related sequences were merged to remove PCR and sequencing errors. V, D and J gene segments were assigned by aligning CDR3 sequences to IMGT reference sequences. For a sequence to be retained, at least a six-nucleotide match to both a V gene segment and a J gene segment was required. A rearrangement was called productive if the CDR3 had no stop codons and remained in frame with V and J, and every other rearrangement was called non-productive. Following IMGT convention, CDR3 was defined as the stretch from the second conserved V-encoded cysteine to the conserved J-encoded phenylalanine. The earlier analysis of about 620 of the donors excluded sequences that lacked an unambiguous match to a single V gene segment. An earlier analysis of approximately 590 of the donors called V segments functional above 56.7% productive rearrangements and segregating when the between-donor standard deviation exceeded 5%. To diagnose cytomegalovirus status from the catalog of TCR beta chain sequences, a statistical classification framework was built. V and J gene assignment, in a later analysis, came from comparing TCR nucleotide sequences with IMGT/GENE-DB human TR gene sequences. A later analysis assigned CDR3 sequences and most-parsimonious VDJ recombination scenarios with the TCRdist pipeline. In a later analysis, every TCR beta chain was defined by the combination of its CDR3 amino acid sequence and its V-gene family, and reads without a unique V-gene family were dropped. A later analysis removed 500 to 650 highly shared, low-generation-probability nucleotide sequences to deal with suspected cross-contamination and a sequencing artifact. In a later analysis, a clonal expansion index was calculated for each public chain from normalized within-repertoire ranks of inferred template counts. In a later analysis, generation probabilities were computed using a VDJ recombination model fitted to out-of-frame rearrangements, and the results were checked against IGoR. A later analysis scored TCR-TCR, TCR-HLA and TCR-CMV co-occurrence with hypergeometric tests, applying a repertoire-size bias correction to TCR pairs. In a later analysis, false discovery rates were estimated by permuting HLA or CMV assignments 20 times. In a later analysis, co-occurring TCRs were grouped using DBSCAN, and TCRdist sequence similarity was added for clustering within HLA-allele-positive subsets. Co-occurrence clustering excluded repertoires with fewer than 30,000 or more than 120,000 public chains, plus five with anomalous nucleotide sharing. TCRdb took this table from immuneACCESS and kept in-frame rearrangements with V and J called. Such tables lack part of the clones; where checked against another copy, unresolved V genes explain under half of the gap, and the rest is unexplained. V, J and clone size are those of that table, while D and trimming were read from the DNA. The sample contains 200,000 to 300,000 clones, 81% of them found a single time. The leading ten clones occupy less than 8.5% of the sample.

The sample belongs to a study of cytomegalovirus exposure and HLA in healthy donors (dated by TCRdb to about 2017). For context, the study as a whole: An earlier analysis of some 620 of the donors reported approximately 300 Gb of sequence data and 95 million to 120 million unique TCR beta sequences obtained from about 179 million T cells. A later analysis re-analyzed previously published TCR beta repertoires from approximately 670 donors and added high-resolution HLA genotyping to study TCR occurrence patterns. To predict cytomegalovirus infection status, the study brought together high-throughput TCR immunosequencing, statistical association of individual TCRs with disease status, and machine learning. All discovery cohort repertoires had been generated on a single sequencing platform. In addition to the first cohort of about 650 subjects, a separate validation cohort of approximately 110 different subjects was used. Rather than using new phenotypic data, the later analysis identified candidate immune exposures from TCR beta sequences and from how often those sequences occurred across donors. Several DR-DQ haplotypes were handled as single units for association and clustering, since linkage in the cohort was strong. Using immunosequencing, the study profiled T cell repertoires from some 670 subjects and related those repertoires to cytomegalovirus serostatus. The number of donors typed differed by locus, with about 629-630 for A, B, C, DRB1 and DQB1, roughly 550 for DQA1, nearly 610 for DPA1, and some 450 for DPB1. To decide whether each TCR beta V gene segment behaved as functional or pseudogenic, an earlier analysis of fewer than 750 of the donors relied on high-throughput TCR beta sequencing. Around 300 gigabases of sequencing data and some 85 million unique TCR sequences were included in an early release covering about 700 HLA-typed donors. Donor age, sex, ethnicity and CMV serostatus were collected together with the repertoire data. Among the approximately 430 genotyped donors, approximately 82% belonged to the genetic ancestry cluster associated with self-reported Caucasian donors. Class I and class II HLA loci were covered by the typing at four-digit resolution. Across 300 to 400 genotyped donors of the cohort, an average of roughly 250,000 unique TCR beta nucleotide sequences per donor were sequenced, and 15% to 20% of those sequences were non-productive. The aim of the study was to test whether cataloging public T cell receptors could identify signatures of past pathogen exposure. A later genetic analysis took genome-wide SNP genotypes for about 55% of the 666 donors and used that subset as a discovery cohort. Results and caveats for the whole study, not just this receptor: In vitro tests confirmed that a few of the cytomegalovirus-associated TCR beta chains recognize cytomegalovirus antigens. Only TCR beta chains were sequenced in this cohort, and the absence of alpha or paired-chain data limited detectable features. When HLA alleles, especially DR and DQ, strongly co-occurred, TCR associations were difficult to assign to individual alleles. Immune exposure information for the cohort was limited to CMV serostatus. The study gave a list of 150 to 200 TCR beta chains associated with cytomegalovirus. In a later analysis, HLA-associated TCR beta chains showed more clonal expansion and lower generation probabilities than non-associated chains that were equally common. Some IMGT-functional V segments, including TRBV6-2 and TRBV6-3, could not be told apart with the 87-base-pair reads, so those segments were excluded. In a later analysis, 15,000 to 20,000 TCR beta sequences were associated with specific HLA alleles at a false discovery rate of 0.05. A later genetic analysis reported fewer N-insertions in productive TCRs among donors in an Asian-associated ancestry cluster than the roughly 700-donor mean. While some public TCRs were present in many individuals, most TCR sequences turned up only very rarely across donors. A group of highly shared sequence variants was considered likely to be a technical artifact of the sequencing pipeline. Because some donors lacked HLA typing at each locus, the association tests relied only on the typed subset. Because counts were too low, about 18 rarely observed V segments, including chromosome 9 orphons, were excluded from the earlier analysis of around 640 of the donors. Presence/absence analyses assumed roughly uniform sequencing depth across donors, an assumption that may not hold. Broadly in line with IMGT annotations, most TCR beta V segments showed up in productive rearrangements about 87% or about 30% of the time in an earlier analysis of around 600 of the donors. The authors suggested that the approach could potentially be extended to other disease states and immunological phenotypes. Several of the top co-occurrence clusters appeared to be linked to parvovirus B19, influenza, CMV and Epstein-Barr virus, according to a later analysis. An association between a missense DCLRE1C variant and V-gene and J-gene trimming of TCR beta chains was found in a later genetic analysis and replicated in an independent cohort. The classifier was reported to diagnose cytomegalovirus status with high specificity and sensitivity in both the original and validation cohorts. A further reported finding was that TCR beta sequences accurately predicted the HLA-A and HLA-B alleles for most subjects in the first cohort. Linkage disequilibrium might explain the correlated functional status among segregating V segments, but an unknown experimental factor could not be ruled out. A later analysis found that most CMV-associated TCR beta chains appeared HLA-restricted, with HLA associations seemingly driven largely by CMV exposure. In a later analysis, TCR association rates were found to vary across HLA loci, with the most associated TCRs seen for DRB1 alleles and the fewest for HLA-C alleles.

V is reduced by 0 bases and J by 5 bases, leaving a spacing of 11 bases between them. The CDR3 spans 14 residues, from the cysteine through the phenylalanine. This entry keeps only the CDR3 DNA: 42 bases, framed from base 1. The germline V gene gives CDR1 as MNHNS and CDR2 as SASEGT. The cohort consisted of 650 to 700 healthy bone marrow donors. All cohort members were sampled while nominally healthy, although unrecorded immune exposures were likely present. The donor tested CMV seropositive and was one of the 289 seropositive cohort members. A peripheral blood sample was provided by each donor, and peripheral blood mononuclear cells were used for TCR beta sequencing. Genomic DNA extraction from the blood cell samples was performed with the Qiagen DNeasy Blood Extraction Kit.

The rearrangement combines TRBV6-1 with TRBJ2-7; no D segment can be confidently identified. Sequencing used PBMCs. This receptor was taken from an older woman in good health and CMV-seropositive. The CDR3 sequence is CASSEAVVVDEQYF. The nucleotide sequence reads TGTGCCAGCAGTGAAGCGGTAGTTGTTGACGAGCAGTACTTC.